The 29 T cell receptor beta chains below all came from one sample that was sequenced in a study of T cell responses to AZD1222 COVID-19 vaccine. The table came from immunoSEQ multiplex PCR; TCRdb's copy has only in-frame clones and leaves some out. This table has about 100,000 clones, 80% to 95% appearing once. This material consisted of peripheral blood, taken on day 0 of AZD1222 vaccination. Source of these receptors: an adult in good health.

Remarks on this clone: Other DNA sequences in the same sample also yield this CDR3. This chain joins TRBV5-6 and TRBJ2-1; the D gene is possibly TRBD2 (5 bases). CDR1 is SGHDT, CDR2 YYEEEE, per germline. V was pared by 0 bases and J by 10 bases, with 5 bases between. The CDR3 is made up of 11 amino acids. DNA for the CDR3: TGTGCCAGCAGCTTGGGAGGGGAGCAGTTCTTC. This gives the protein CASSLGGEQFF.

This chain joins TRBV19 and TRBJ1-5; D not certain. Germline V gene sequence: CDR1 LNHDA, CDR2 SQIVND (reference sequence). Trimming removed 4 bases at V and 4 bases at J, with 8 bases between. This CDR3 spans 13 amino acids. The CDR3, as DNA: TGTGCCAGTAGTAAGTCCGGTAATCAGCCCCAGCATTTT. It is translated as CASSKSGNQPQHF.

This clone was counted once. V and J are TRBV14 and TRBJ2-7; 10 bases are shared with TRBD1. The V gene end was trimmed by 3 bases and the J gene end by 2 bases; junction bases not matched to a gene: 4. Germline lookup yields CDR1 SGHDN and CDR2 FVKESK. The CDR3 covers 15 residues. This chain's CDR3 is CASSQGTGATYEQYF. The CDR3 DNA reads as TGTGCCAGCAGCCAGGGGACAGGGGCCACCTACGAGCAGTACTTC.

This chain uses TRBV9 with TRBJ2-5; 9 positions agree with TRBD1. Germline V gene data show CDR1 as SGDLS and CDR2 as YYNGEE. There are 15 residues in the CDR3. J gave up 3 bases and V 3 bases, and 6 bases lay outside the gene matches. CDR3 DNA: TGTGCCAGCAGCGCTCCGACAGGGGGGAAAGAGACCCAGTACTTC. Encoded protein: CASSAPTGGKETQYF.

This clone was seen just once. The genes are TRBV6-5 and TRBJ2-6; no clear D. The CDR3 is 14 residues long. V was cut by 6 bases and J by 4 bases, with 10 bases left in between. Germline-derived CDR1 and CDR2 are MNHEY and SVGAGI. The DNA for the CDR3 is TGTGCCAGCAGCCAAGGGTCAGGGGCCAACGTCCTGACTTTC. Amino acid sequence: CASSQGSGANVLTF.

This chain links TRBV18 with TRBJ2-1; D unclear. This CDR3 has 13 residues. From germline, CDR1 is KGHSH and CDR2 LQKENI. V was clipped by 1 base and J by 5 bases, with 6 bases between them. CDR3 in amino acids: CASSPRQNNEQFF. The CDR3 region has the DNA TGTGCCAGCTCACCACGCCAAAACAATGAGCAGTTCTTC.

The genes are TRBV5-4 and TRBJ1-1, with 9 bases identical to TRBD1. The V and J ends lost 0 bases and 7 bases, in that order; junction bases with no gene match: 7. This CDR3 region has 15 residues. Germline values: CDR1 SGHNT, CDR2 YYREEE (reference sequence). The CDR3 loop is CASSLVNRGQVEAFF. In DNA, the CDR3 is TGTGCCAGCAGCTTGGTAAACAGGGGGCAGGTTGAAGCTTTCTTT.

As DNA, the CDR3 is TGTGCCAGCCTCCTGGGTCTCGATTATGGCTACACCTTC. The encoded protein is CASLLGLDYGYTF. The genes are TRBV2 and TRBJ1-2; D unclear. V lost 8 bases and J 5 bases, leaving 15 bases between the germline ends. The V gene's germline CDR1 is SNHLY and CDR2 FYNNEI. The CDR3 extends over 13 amino acids. The full variable domain, in which reference TRBV2 and TRBJ1-2 provide the parts outside the CDR3, is EPEVTQTPSHQVTQMGQEVILRCVPISNHLYFYWYRQILGQKVEFLVSFYNNEISEKSEIFDDQFSVERPDGSNFTLKIRSTKLEDSAMYFCASLLGLDYGYTFGSGTRLTVV.

This clone was detected once. V is TRBV28 and J is TRBJ2-5; 7 positions agree with TRBD1. This CDR3 has 15 residues. Germline V gives CDR1 MDHEN, CDR2 SYDVKM. V lost 5 bases and J lost 0; bases outside the gene matches: 6. CDR3 nucleotide sequence: TGTGCCAGCAGTCAGGAAGGGACAGACCAAGAGACCCAGTACTTC. Translating it yields CASSQEGTDQETQYF.

The genes are TRBV24-1 and TRBJ2-1; 8 bases map to TRBD2. With V trimmed by 3 bases and J by 0 bases, 3 bases remained unmatched. CDR1 KGHDR and CDR2 SFDVKD come from the germline V gene. The CDR3 consists of 16 residues. In nucleotides, the CDR3 is TGTGCCACCAGTGATCAGAGCGGGAGCTCCTACAATGAGCAGTTCTTC. Amino acids: CATSDQSGSSYNEQFF.

The chain is built from TRBV19 and TRBJ1-1, with D perhaps matching TRBD1 (6 bases). The CDR3 length is 15 residues. Germline V gene sequence: CDR1 LNHDA, CDR2 SQIVND (reference sequence). V lost 2 bases, J lost 4 bases, and 14 bases lay in between. The CDR3 spells CASSIRGRGGTEAFF. The CDR3 DNA is TGTGCCAGTAGTATACGTGGAAGAGGGGGCACTGAAGCTTTCTTT.

This chain joins TRBV19 and TRBJ2-6, with 9 nucleotides matching TRBD1. Germline CDR1 reads LNHDA; CDR2 reads SQIVND (reference sequence). V trimming: 7 bases; J trimming: 4 bases; junction bases outside the gene matches: 14. The CDR3 totals 18 residues. CDR3 amino acids: CASTSYRDRETGANVLTF. As DNA, the CDR3 is TGTGCCAGTACCTCCTACCGGGACAGGGAAACCGGGGCCAACGTCCTGACTTTC.

In its sample, this clone was seen a few times. The chain is built from TRBV7-9 and TRBJ1-6; D call uncertain. The CDR3 is made up of 15 amino acids. Per the germline V gene, CDR1 is SEHNR and CDR2 is FQNEAQ (reference sequence). Trimming took off 5 bases at V and 0 bases at J, with 8 bases between the two ends. The CDR3 sequence is CASSPSPSYNSPLHF. As DNA, the CDR3 is TGTGCCAGCAGCCCATCCCCCTCCTATAATTCACCCCTCCACTTT. The entire variable domain, with the rest obtained from reference TRBV7-9 and TRBJ1-6, is as follows: DTGVSQNPRHKITKRGQNVTFRCDPISEHNRLYWYRQTLGQGPEFLTYFQNEAQLEKSRLLSDRFSAERPKGSFSTLEIQRTEQGDSAMYLCASSPSPSYNSPLHFGNGTRLTVT.

This chain uses TRBV19 with TRBJ1-1; TRBD1 matches at 7 bases. Trimming at V came to 2 bases and at J to 1 base, leaving 16 bases not matched to a gene. The CDR3 loop spans 19 amino acids. In germline, CDR1 is LNHDA, CDR2 SQIVND (reference sequence). In nucleotides, the CDR3 is TGTGCCAGTAGTATATCTTCCGACAGGGAATGGCTTGGGAACACTGAAGCTTTCTTT. This encodes CASSISSDREWLGNTEAFF.

The chain joins TRBV5-6 to TRBJ1-1, with D uncertain. V was pared by 0 bases and J by 2 bases, with 5 bases between. The CDR3 loop spans 13 amino acids. The germline V gene has CDR1 SGHDT and CDR2 YYEEEE. DNA for the CDR3: TGTGCCAGCAGCTTGGGGGTTAACACTGAAGCTTTCTTT. Its protein product is CASSLGVNTEAFF.

This sequence joins TRBV19 and TRBJ1-5, with D perhaps TRBD1 (5 bases). V lost 3 bases to trimming and J lost 6 bases, with 9 bases between them. Germline CDR1 and CDR2: LNHDA and SQIVND (reference sequence). The CDR3 totals 13 residues. CDR3 sequence reads: CASSISGVQPQHF. CDR3 DNA sequence: TGTGCCAGTAGTATTTCGGGGGTTCAGCCCCAGCATTTT.

The chain joins TRBV3-1 (or the pseudogene TRBV3-2) to TRBJ1-1; tentative D call: TRBD1 (5 bases). The CDR3 length is 14 residues. The ends were cut back, 3 bases at V and 0 bases at J, with 8 bases in the middle. CDR1 LGHDT and CDR2 YNNKEL come from the germline V gene (reference sequence). In nucleotides, the CDR3 is TGTGCCAGCAGCCAGTGGGGACTGAACACTGAAGCTTTCTTT. As protein: CASSQWGLNTEAFF.

The CDR3 region is CASNHPALGVDTQYF. The CDR3 region has the DNA TGTGCCAGTAACCATCCGGCCCTGGGGGTAGATACGCAGTATTTT. The V and J genes are TRBV19 and TRBJ2-3, with D tentatively TRBD1 or TRBD2 (5 bases each). Germline CDR1 is LNHDA and CDR2 is SQIVND (reference sequence). The ends were cut back, 7 bases at V and 5 bases at J, with 19 bases in the middle. CDR3 length: 15 residues.

The rearrangement links TRBV5-1 to TRBJ2-2; 10 positions agree with TRBD2. CDR3 length: 15 amino acids. V shed 7 bases, J shed 2 bases, and the junction held 5 bases outside the gene matches. The germline V gene encodes CDR1 SGHRS and CDR2 YFSETQ. CDR3 nucleotide sequence: TGCGCCAGCCAAGGACTAGCGGAAAACACCGGGGAGCTGTTTTTT. Translating gives CASQGLAENTGELFF.

With respect to this clone: An end of the junction differs from the germline gene, which may be a read error. The V call is TRBV2, the J call TRBJ2-1, with D perhaps matching TRBD2 (6 bases). CDR3 length: 15 amino acids. The V gene's germline CDR1 is SNHLY and CDR2 FYNNEI. The CDR3 DNA sequence: TGTGCCAGCAGTCCCATTACGGGGGATCTCAATGAACAGTTCTTC. It is translated as CASSPITGDLNEQFF.

This chain joins TRBV19 and TRBJ2-5; D is possibly TRBD1 or TRBD2 (6 bases each). V lost 3 bases and J 5 bases, leaving 19 bases between the germline ends. This CDR3 region has 16 residues. Germline values: CDR1 LNHDA, CDR2 SQIVND (reference sequence). The CDR3 region is CASSIGRGAEGETQYF. CDR3 nucleotide sequence: TGTGCCAGTAGTATCGGTAGGGGGGCTGAAGGGGAGACCCAGTACTTC. The variable domain in full, with the rest retrieved from reference TRBV19 and TRBJ2-5, is DGGITQSPKYLFRKEGQNVTLSCEQNLNHDAMYWYRQDPGQGLRLIYYSQIVNDFQKGDIAEGYSVSREKKESFPLTVTSAQKNPTAFYLCASSIGRGAEGETQYFGPGTRLLVL.

The chain combines TRBV5-1 with TRBJ1-1; D gene unclear. The CDR3 is 13 amino acids. Per the germline V gene, CDR1 is SGHRS and CDR2 is YFSETQ. V was trimmed by 1 base and J by 10 bases, leaving 14 bases between them. The CDR3 coding sequence is TGCGCCAGCAGCTTGAAGACACTCCAAGGAGCTTTCTTT. It translates to CASSLKTLQGAFF.

This chain uses TRBV2 with TRBJ1-2; no definite D call. Germline values: CDR1 SNHLY, CDR2 FYNNEI. The germline V and J ends were trimmed by 10 bases and 1 base, with 13 bases remaining between them. This CDR3 region has 13 residues. CDR3 loop: CATRTDLNYGYTF. The CDR3 nucleotides read TGTGCCACCAGGACGGACCTTAACTATGGCTACACCTTC.

The chain has TRBV7-6 and TRBJ2-7; TRBD2 aligns across 9 bases. This CDR3 spans 15 amino acids. The germline V gene has CDR1 SGHVS and CDR2 FNYEAQ. The V gene end was trimmed by 1 base and the J gene end by 5 bases; junction bases not matched to a gene: 6. The CDR3 DNA is TGTGCCAGCAGCTTAGGTGCGGGAGGGCCCCACGAGCAGTACTTC. Translated: CASSLGAGGPHEQYF.

This chain joins TRBV5-1 and TRBJ2-7, with 9 nucleotides matching TRBD1. Losses at the gene ends were 4 bases for V and 4 bases for J; bases not matched to a gene: 6. The germline CDR1 and CDR2 sequences are SGHRS and YFSETQ. CDR3 length equals 14 residues. CDR3 loop: CASSLMGQGYEQYF. CDR3 nucleotides: TGCGCCAGCAGCCTAATGGGACAGGGTTACGAGCAGTACTTC.

This chain connects TRBV19 to TRBJ1-1; unclear D gene. The CDR3 is made up of 14 amino acids. Looked up from germline, CDR1 is LNHDA and CDR2 is SQIVND (reference sequence). Trimming left V 7 bases short and J 7 bases short, with 19 bases between. CDR3: CASKAAAAANEAFF. The CDR3 nucleotides are TGTGCCAGTAAGGCGGCAGCCGCGGCGAATGAAGCTTTCTTT. The variable domain in full, with the rest retrieved from reference TRBV19 and TRBJ1-1, is DGGITQSPKYLFRKEGQNVTLSCEQNLNHDAMYWYRQDPGQGLRLIYYSQIVNDFQKGDIAEGYSVSREKKESFPLTVTSAQKNPTAFYLCASKAAAAANEAFFGQGTRLTVV.

J is TRBJ2-7 and V is TRBV11-2; 7 bases are shared with TRBD2. The CDR3 consists of 15 residues. The V segment lost 5 bases and the J segment 2 bases; nucleotides outside the gene matches: 9. CDR1 and CDR2 (germline): SGHAT, FQNNGV. The CDR3 sequence is CASSPGLVIAYEQYF. The CDR3 DNA follows: TGTGCCAGCAGCCCCGGACTAGTTATCGCCTACGAGCAGTACTTC.

This chain joins TRBV6-4 and TRBJ2-1; TRBD2 is a possible D gene (7 bases). Germline CDR1 is MRHNA and CDR2 is SNTAGT. The CDR3 runs 15 residues. The V end lost 0 bases, the J end lost 7 bases, and 13 bases lay between the germline ends. The CDR3 nucleotides read TGTGCCAGCAGTGACTCAAGGAGGGGGGGGAATGAGCAGTTCTTC. Translating gives CASSDSRRGGNEQFF.

The V call is TRBV5-1, the J call TRBJ2-7; 10 bases are a match to TRBD2. With 2 bases clipped from V and 3 bases from J, the junction kept 11 bases outside the gene matches. The germline V gene has CDR1 SGHRS and CDR2 YFSETQ. The CDR3 extends over 17 amino acids. CDR3 sequence: CASSLRDKLAGIYEQYF. In nucleotides, the CDR3 is TGCGCCAGCAGCTTAAGGGATAAACTAGCGGGAATCTACGAGCAGTACTTC.